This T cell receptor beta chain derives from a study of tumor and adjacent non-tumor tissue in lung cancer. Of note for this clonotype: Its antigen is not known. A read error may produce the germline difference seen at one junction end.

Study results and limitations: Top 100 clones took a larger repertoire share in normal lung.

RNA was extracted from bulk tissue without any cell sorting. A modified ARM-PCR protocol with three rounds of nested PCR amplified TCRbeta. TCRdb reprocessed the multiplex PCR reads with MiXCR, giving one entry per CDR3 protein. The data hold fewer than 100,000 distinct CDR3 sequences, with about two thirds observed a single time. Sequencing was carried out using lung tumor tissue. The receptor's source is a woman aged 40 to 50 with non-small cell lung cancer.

The CDR3 protein is CASKSRGGRRDMQYF. For the CDR3, the DNA is TGTGCCAGCAAATCGCGGGGGGGCCGGAGAGATATGCAGTATTTT. The J gene is TRBJ2-3, the V gene TRBV6-5; TRBD2 aligns across 9 bases. The CDR3 covers 15 residues. CDR1 and CDR2 (germline): MNHEY, SVGAGI.